Presented here are 31 T cell receptor beta chains from one specimen sequenced in a study of blood T cell repertoires in COVID-19. TCRdb's copy holds only in-frame clones and misses some; the assay was immunoSEQ multiplex PCR. The table records around 80,000 clones, 75% to 95% of them present only once. Sequences were obtained from peripheral blood. The origin of the receptors is a woman aged 80 or over with acute or convalescent COVID-19.

This chain connects TRBV19 to TRBJ1-1; D perhaps matches TRBD1 (6 bases). V shed 1 base and J shed 4 bases, with 13 bases lying between them. Germline values: CDR1 LNHDA, CDR2 SQIVND (reference sequence). This CDR3 spans 15 amino acids. This chain's CDR3 is CASSIGGRKGTEAFF. CDR3 bases: TGTGCCAGTAGTATAGGGGGGCGGAAGGGCACTGAAGCTTTCTTT.

This chain links TRBV12-5 with TRBJ1-2; weak D call: TRBD1 (6 bases). Germline-derived CDR1 and CDR2 are LGHNT and FRNRAP. The CDR3 has 13 amino acids. V was trimmed by 7 bases and J by 2 bases, leaving 11 bases between them. The CDR3 nucleotides read TGTGCTAGTGCCGTCGACAGGAACTATGGCTACACCTTC. This translates into CASAVDRNYGYTF. Full variable domain (rest looked up from reference TRBV12-5 and TRBJ1-2): DARVTQTPRHKVTEMGQEVTMRCQPILGHNTVFWYRQTMMQGLELLAYFRNRAPLDDSGMPKDRFSAEMPDATLATLKIQPSEPRDSAVYFCASAVDRNYGYTFGSGTRLTVV.

This clone was counted between two and nine times. V is TRBV5-4 and J is TRBJ1-6; TRBD1 agrees at 10 bases. The trim removed 2 bases at V and 7 bases at J, leaving 3 bases unmatched. Germline-derived CDR1 and CDR2 are SGHNT and YYREEE (reference sequence). This CDR3 has 15 amino acids. CDR3 sequence: CASSLRQGANSPLHF. The CDR3 bases are TGTGCCAGCAGCTTAAGACAGGGGGCAAATTCACCCCTCCACTTT.

The rearrangement joins TRBV5-6 to TRBJ1-3, with a weak D call TRBD1 (6 bases). Looked up from germline, CDR1 is SGHDT and CDR2 is YYEEEE. The length of the CDR3 is 14 residues. V lost 5 bases and J lost 4, with 13 bases in between. As DNA, the CDR3 is TGTGCCAGCAGGGCTACAGGGCCAGGAAACACCATATATTTT. It codes for CASRATGPGNTIYF.

V is TRBV12-3 or TRBV12-4 and J is TRBJ1-2; D is uncertain. This CDR3 has 11 amino acids. Between the trimmed V and J ends, which lost 3 bases and 11 bases, there was a span of 10 bases. CDR3 sequence (DNA): TGTGCCAGCAGTTTGGGAGCATCGTACACCTTC. It is translated as CASSLGASYTF.

The J gene is TRBJ1-6, the V gene TRBV5-1; 8 bases are a match to TRBD1. Germline V gene sequence: CDR1 SGHRS, CDR2 YFSETQ. This CDR3 has 13 amino acids. Trimming took 8 bases from V and 14 from J; bases not matched to a gene: 12. The DNA of the CDR3 is TGCGCCAGGTCGACAGGGGTAATTTTAGCCCTCCACTTT. Amino acid sequence: CARSTGVILALHF.

The rearrangement links TRBV21-1 to TRBJ1-4; the DNA was not used to check the table's D call, TRBD1. TRBV21-1 is designated a pseudogene. The CDR3 is 15 amino acids. The CDR3 nucleotides are TGTGCCAGCAGCAAAAATGGGGCAGGGGGTGAAAAACTGTTTTTT. Translation: CASSKNGAGGEKLFF.

The chain links TRBV10-3 to TRBJ2-1; D possibly corresponds to TRBD2 (6 bases). The CDR3 covers 14 residues. V was cut by 2 bases and J by 5 bases, with 10 bases left in between. The V gene's germline CDR1 is ENHRY and CDR2 SYGVKD. As DNA, the CDR3 is TGTGCCATCAGTGAGGGGGGGAAGAACAATGAGCAGTTCTTC. It encodes CAISEGGKNNEQFF.

V and J are TRBV6-5 and TRBJ1-4; no reliable D call. V shed 0 bases and J shed 4 bases, with 12 bases lying between them. Germline assignment: CDR1 MNHEY and CDR2 SVGAGI. The CDR3 spans 16 residues. DNA for the CDR3: TGTGCCAGCAGTTACTCTGGAGGGCGTAGTAATGAAAAACTGTTTTTT. The encoded protein is CASSYSGGRSNEKLFF.

The V call is TRBV5-4, the J call TRBJ2-2, with TRBD1 as a possible D gene (6 bases). Deletions cut 5 bases from V and 4 bases from J, with 12 bases between. CDR1 and CDR2 from the germline V gene are SGHNT and YYREEE (reference sequence). This CDR3 contains 14 residues. The chain's CDR3 is CASSYRVGTGELFF. CDR3 bases: TGTGCCAGCAGTTACAGGGTAGGCACCGGGGAGCTGTTTTTT.

The chain joins TRBV20-1 to TRBJ2-1; tentative D call: TRBD2 (6 bases). This CDR3 comprises 15 residues. The germline V gene encodes CDR1 DFQATT and CDR2 SNEGSKA (reference sequence). Trimming took off 3 bases at V and 1 base at J, with 13 bases between the two ends. The CDR3 sequence: CSASRGIFSYNEQFF. In nucleotides, the CDR3 is TGCAGTGCTAGTCGGGGGATCTTTTCCTACAATGAGCAGTTCTTC.

The genes are TRBV4-1 and TRBJ1-2; 8 nucleotides agree with TRBD1. CDR1 is MGHRA and CDR2 is YSYEKL in the germline V gene. With 5 bases clipped from V and 6 bases from J, the junction kept 11 bases outside the gene matches. The CDR3 loop spans 15 amino acids. The CDR3 DNA sequence: TGCGCCAGCAGCTTACAGACAGGGGTACTTAATGGCTACACCTTC. Protein sequence: CASSLQTGVLNGYTF.

V usage is TRBV6-2 or TRBV6-3 and J usage is TRBJ1-2, with 9 bases matching TRBD1. The CDR3 runs 16 residues. CDR1 is MNHEY, CDR2 SVGEGT, per germline. V lost 2 bases and J lost 6; bases outside the gene matches: 10. CDR3 amino acids: CASSYGKGQGFHGYTF. The CDR3 DNA follows: TGTGCCAGCAGTTACGGGAAAGGACAGGGGTTCCATGGCTACACCTTC.

The V call is TRBV5-4, the J call TRBJ2-6; TRBD1 aligns across 11 bases. V was pared by 1 base and J by 2 bases, with 11 bases of the junction left unmatched. Germline values: CDR1 SGHNT, CDR2 YYREEE (reference sequence). The CDR3 loop spans 20 amino acids. The CDR3 bases are TGTGCCAGCAGCTTGTTCCTTTGGACAGGGGGCAGGACTGGGGCCAACGTCCTGACTTTC. As protein: CASSLFLWTGGRTGANVLTF.

The chain joins TRBV19 to TRBJ1-1, with a possible D match to TRBD1 (5 bases). Trimming removed 1 base at V and 0 bases at J, with 9 bases between. Germline CDR1 LNHDA, CDR2 SQIVND (reference sequence). The CDR3 sequence is 15 residues long. CDR3 amino acids: CASSIGTGVNTEAFF. In DNA, the CDR3 is TGTGCCAGTAGTATAGGGACGGGGGTGAACACTGAAGCTTTCTTT.

This sequence joins TRBV2 and TRBJ2-7, with D possibly being TRBD1 (6 bases). This CDR3 comprises 12 residues. Germline-derived CDR1 and CDR2 are SNHLY and FYNNEI. V lost 6 bases and J lost 1, with 7 bases in between. The CDR3 sequence is CASRGASYEQYF. CDR3 bases: TGTGCCAGCAGGGGGGCGTCCTACGAGCAGTACTTC.

The chain combines TRBV5-1 with TRBJ2-2, with a tentative D call TRBD1 (6 bases). V was pared by 1 base and J by 0 bases, with 10 bases between. This CDR3 region has 16 residues. Germline V gene sequence: CDR1 SGHRS, CDR2 YFSETQ. This CDR3 is CASSLTGRTNTGELFF. In DNA form, the CDR3 reads TGCGCCAGCAGCTTGACAGGGCGAACGAACACCGGGGAGCTGTTTTTT.

The chain has TRBV10-3 and TRBJ1-4, with a tentative D call TRBD1 (6 bases). The CDR3 has 13 amino acids. V gave up 9 bases and J gave up 8 bases, with 16 bases separating them. The germline gives CDR1 ENHRY, CDR2 SYGVKD. CDR3 in amino acids: CAMRRGLEEKLFF. DNA of the CDR3: TGTGCCATGCGCAGGGGACTAGAGGAAAAACTGTTTTTT.

The rearrangement joins TRBV6-5 to TRBJ2-5, with D perhaps TRBD2 (5 bases). Germline V CDR1 and CDR2: MNHEY, SVGAGI. The CDR3 extends over 15 amino acids. Trimming stripped 6 bases from V and 1 base from J, with 15 bases between. For the CDR3, the DNA is TGTGCCAGCAGGGGAGACCGGGCCATCCAAGAGACCCAGTACTTC. It specifies CASRGDRAIQETQYF.

This clone showed up just once. The V call is TRBV5-1, the J call TRBJ2-7, with 10 bases lining up with TRBD2. CDR3 length: 17 residues. V shed 2 bases and J 1 base; nucleotides not matched to a gene: 9. Germline V gives CDR1 SGHRS, CDR2 YFSETQ. The CDR3 DNA sequence: TGCGCCAGCAGCTTAGCGGGAGGGCCCCTTTCGTCCTACGAGCAGTACTTC. Amino acid sequence: CASSLAGGPLSSYEQYF.

To note about this clone: The junction differs from germline at one of its ends, possibly a read error. The V gene is TRBV7-7, the J gene TRBJ2-3; 7 bases line up with TRBD2. This CDR3 spans 18 amino acids. Germline V lookup: CDR1 SSHAT, CDR2 FNYEAQ (reference sequence). CDR3 nucleotide sequence: TGTGCTAGCAGCTTAACCCCGACTAGCAGAGTTAACACAGATACGCAGTATTTT. This encodes CASSLTPTSRVNTDTQYF.

The rearrangement links TRBV5-8 to TRBJ1-4; D call uncertain. CDR1 is SGHTS, CDR2 YDEGEE, per germline. Deletions cut 1 base from V and 0 bases from J, with 10 bases between. The CDR3 contains 16 residues. In DNA, the CDR3 is TGTGCCAGCAGCTTGCAGGTGACGGCAACTAATGAAAAACTGTTTTTT. Protein sequence: CASSLQVTATNEKLFF.

V gene TRBV11-2 combines with J gene TRBJ2-7; D perhaps matches TRBD2 (5 bases). Between the trimmed V and J ends, which lost 4 bases and 6 bases, there was a span of 16 bases. The CDR3 is made up of 14 amino acids. The germline V gene encodes CDR1 SGHAT and CDR2 FQNNGV. CDR3 loop: CASSSGIPSSEQYF. The CDR3 nucleotides read TGTGCCAGCAGCTCCGGGATACCATCTAGCGAGCAGTACTTC.

The chain joins TRBV2 to TRBJ2-1, with 12 bases lining up with TRBD2. CDR3 length equals 13 residues. The V gene end was trimmed by 7 bases and the J gene end by 13 bases; junction bases not matched to a gene: 8. Germline loops: CDR1 SNHLY, CDR2 FYNNEI. The CDR3 loop is CASNTGLAGVQFF. CDR3 coding DNA: TGTGCCAGCAATACGGGACTAGCGGGTGTACAGTTCTTC.

This clone was picked up a small number of times. The chain is built from TRBV3-1 (or the pseudogene TRBV3-2) and TRBJ2-1; possibly TRBD1 for D (6 bases). The length of the CDR3 is 17 residues. From germline, CDR1 is LGHDT and CDR2 YNNKEL (reference sequence). V was clipped by 1 base and J by 0 bases, with 13 bases between them. The CDR3 DNA sequence: TGTGCCAGCAGCCAAGGGATGGGGACAAGCTCCTACAATGAGCAGTTCTTC. Translation gives CASSQGMGTSSYNEQFF.

This rearrangement joins TRBV29-1 to TRBJ2-3; TRBD2 matches at 14 bases. The V gene end was trimmed by 6 bases and the J gene end by 5 bases; junction bases not matched to a gene: 16. Germline CDR1 and CDR2: SQVTM and ANQGSEA. The CDR3 totals 18 residues. Here the CDR3 DNA reads TGCAGCGTCGGTGACGTAGGACTAGCGGGAGGCCCTAGAGATACGCAGTATTTT. This translates into CSVGDVGLAGGPRDTQYF.

The J gene is TRBJ1-1, the V gene TRBV19; tentatively, D is TRBD1 (6 bases). V lost 5 bases, J lost 6 bases, and 13 bases lay in between. The CDR3 sequence is 13 residues long. CDR1 is LNHDA and CDR2 is SQIVND in the germline V gene (reference sequence). CDR3 amino acids: CASSGGQIPEAFF. Here the CDR3 DNA reads TGTGCCAGTAGTGGGGGACAAATCCCTGAAGCTTTCTTT.

The CDR3 reads CASRKGASYEQYF. CDR3 sequence (DNA): TGTGCCAGCAGGAAGGGGGCCTCCTACGAGCAGTACTTC. The chain recombines TRBV7-9 with TRBJ2-7; 7 bases map to TRBD1. Unmatched junction bases numbered 2, after V lost 6 bases and J lost 0 bases. Germline values: CDR1 SEHNR, CDR2 FQNEAQ (reference sequence). The CDR3 totals 13 residues.

The chain couples TRBV29-1 to TRBJ2-7; 8 positions match TRBD1. V lost 5 bases to trimming and J lost 3 bases; unmatched junction nucleotides: 9. CDR3 size: 14 residues. Germline loops: CDR1 SQVTM, CDR2 ANQGSEA. CDR3 region: CSVLRGQDYYEQYF. CDR3 sequence (DNA): TGCAGCGTTCTCCGGGGACAGGATTACTACGAGCAGTACTTC.

The chain is built from TRBV29-1 and TRBJ2-6; D gene uncertain. V was cut by 4 bases and J by 0 bases, with 10 bases left in between. The CDR3 covers 15 residues. Germline V gene lookup returns CDR1 SQVTM and CDR2 ANQGSEA. The chain's CDR3 is CSVGPAISGANVLTF. The CDR3 nucleotides are TGCAGCGTTGGGCCTGCCATCTCTGGGGCCAACGTCCTGACTTTC.

The chain combines TRBV5-6 with TRBJ2-4, with a possible D match to TRBD1 (5 bases). This CDR3 contains 14 residues. Per germline, CDR1 SGHDT and CDR2 YYEEEE. Trimming took off 0 bases at V and 4 bases at J, with 8 bases between the two ends. The CDR3 reads CASSLGQIKNIQYF. DNA of the CDR3: TGTGCCAGCAGCTTGGGACAGATAAAAAACATTCAGTACTTC.